A single sample gave rise to the 27 T cell receptor beta chains below, sequenced in a study of blood T cell repertoires in COVID-19. TCRdb's table, derived via immunoSEQ multiplex PCR, lists solely in-frame clones and lacks some. The profile shows fewer than 250,000 clones, around 80% of them singletons. The sequenced material came from peripheral blood. These TCRs come from a human donor in a cohort sampled during active COVID-19.

V and J are TRBV18 and TRBJ2-1; 7 bases map to TRBD2. The CDR3 is made up of 17 amino acids. Trimming took 3 bases from V and 0 from J; bases not matched to a gene: 8. Germline V gene sequence: CDR1 KGHSH, CDR2 LQKENI. The CDR3 loop is CASSPGEGSSSYNEQFF. The CDR3 DNA reads as TGTGCCAGCTCACCCGGGGAGGGTTCAAGCTCCTACAATGAGCAGTTCTTC.

This clone has a handful of counts. The chain recombines TRBV12-1 with TRBJ2-1; TRBD2, the D gene given by the table, was not confirmed from the DNA. TRBV12-1 is labeled a pseudogene. The CDR3 loop spans 14 amino acids. CDR3 nucleotides: TGTGCCAGCAGCGGGGGGAAAAACTACAATGAGCAGTTCTTC. Protein product: CASSGGKNYNEQFF.

This rearrangement joins TRBV27 to TRBJ1-6; the D gene is possibly TRBD1 (5 bases). The CDR3 loop spans 15 amino acids. Trimming removed 8 bases from V and 4 bases from J, with 15 bases in between. CDR1 is MNHEY and CDR2 is SMNVEV in the germline V gene (reference sequence). The CDR3 sequence is CASRSEGLYNSPLHF. CDR3 bases: TGTGCCAGCCGGAGCGAGGGACTTTATAATTCACCCCTCCACTTT.

This clone was picked up many times. The chain couples TRBV28 to TRBJ1-2; D remains ambiguous. In germline, CDR1 is MDHEN, CDR2 SYDVKM. The CDR3 is made up of 13 amino acids. The V and J ends lost 6 bases and 1 base respectively, with 9 bases between them. CDR3 residues: CASRGEGNYGYTF. The CDR3 region has the DNA TGTGCCAGCAGGGGAGAGGGTAACTATGGCTACACCTTC.

The rearrangement uses TRBV4-2 and TRBJ1-1; D unclear. V lost 0 bases and J lost 5, with 7 bases in between. The CDR3 runs 13 residues. The germline CDR1 and CDR2 sequences are LGHNA and YNFKEQ. The CDR3 region has the DNA TGTGCCAGCAGCCAAGATGGCTGGACTGAAGCTTTCTTT. Translation gives CASSQDGWTEAFF.

This chain uses TRBV2 with TRBJ2-4; TRBD1 matches 7 bases. The germline V gene encodes CDR1 SNHLY and CDR2 FYNNEI. The CDR3 is 14 amino acids. The trim removed 3 bases at V and 8 bases at J, leaving 7 bases unmatched. The CDR3 DNA is TGTGCCAGCAGTGAGGATAGACAGGGCGACATTCAGTACTTC. Protein: CASSEDRQGDIQYF. Supplemented by reference TRBV2 and TRBJ2-4, the full variable domain reads EPEVTQTPSHQVTQMGQEVILRCVPISNHLYFYWYRQILGQKVEFLVSFYNNEISEKSEIFDDQFSVERPDGSNFTLKIRSTKLEDSAMYFCASSEDRQGDIQYFGAGTRLSVL.

With respect to this clone: Other DNA sequences within the sample encode an identical CDR3. V usage is TRBV27 and J usage is TRBJ2-5; 11 bases align to TRBD2. CDR1 is MNHEY and CDR2 is SMNVEV in the germline V gene (reference sequence). The CDR3 consists of 14 residues. Trimming removed 5 bases from V and 4 bases from J; junction bases left unmatched: 3. The CDR3 bases are TGTGCCAGCAGTCCCGGGACTAGCGGAGAGACCCAGTACTTC. Amino acid sequence: CASSPGTSGETQYF.

The genes are TRBV10-2 and TRBJ1-3; D is unresolved. Germline V gene data show CDR1 as WSHSY and CDR2 as SAAADI. Trimming shortened V by 0 bases and J by 3 bases, and 12 bases separated the two germline ends. The CDR3 is 16 residues long. CDR3 protein: CASSESTASLGNTIYF. In DNA form, the CDR3 reads TGCGCCAGCAGTGAGTCTACAGCCAGCCTTGGAAACACCATATATTTT.

The chain has TRBV6-5 and TRBJ2-3; 7 bases align to TRBD1. From germline, CDR1 is MNHEY and CDR2 SVGAGI. V lost 8 bases and J lost 2; bases outside the gene matches: 7. The CDR3 contains 14 residues. DNA of the CDR3: TGTGCCAGCGAGGGGACAGTCATCACAGATACGCAGTATTTT. Translation gives CASEGTVITDTQYF.

Worth noting for this clone: This may arise from a read error, as a much more abundant clone is one base away. Distinct nucleotide sequences in the sample also encode this CDR3. The rearrangement uses TRBV3-1 (or the pseudogene TRBV3-2) and TRBJ2-1, with TRBD1 matching over 8 bases. Germline loops: CDR1 LGHDT, CDR2 YNNKEL (reference sequence). The CDR3 sequence is 15 residues long. V was clipped by 3 bases and J by 3 bases; unmatched bases: 4. DNA of the CDR3: TGTGCCAGCAGCCACCCAGGACAGGGCTACAATGAGCAGTTCTTC. Amino acids: CASSHPGQGYNEQFF.

The V and J genes are TRBV19 and TRBJ2-1; the D gene is possibly TRBD2 (6 bases). Germline values: CDR1 LNHDA, CDR2 SQIVND (reference sequence). V lost 7 bases and J lost 7, with 17 bases in between. The CDR3 is 14 residues long. CDR3: CASNHGTFGNEQFF. In DNA form, the CDR3 reads TGTGCCAGTAATCATGGGACTTTCGGGAATGAGCAGTTCTTC.

The J gene is TRBJ2-3, the V gene TRBV7-8; a possible D gene is TRBD1 (5 bases). Looked up from germline, CDR1 is SGHVS and CDR2 is FQNEAQ. The CDR3 spans 12 residues. V lost 5 bases, J lost 9 bases, and 12 bases lay in between. CDR3 coding DNA: TGTGCCAGCAGCCAGCAGGGCCTGACGCAGTATTTT. Protein sequence: CASSQQGLTQYF.

Details on this clone: Mismatch with germline at one junction end may stem from a read error. The rearrangement links TRBV7-7 to TRBJ1-3; a weak D match, TRBD1 (5 bases). CDR1 and CDR2 from the germline V gene are SSHAT and FNYEAQ (reference sequence). The CDR3 extends over 15 amino acids. The CDR3 here is CASSLGPGQGNTIYF. The CDR3 DNA reads as TGTGCTAGCAGCTTAGGGCCAGGGCAAGGAAACACCATATATTTT.

The chain links TRBV4-2 to TRBJ2-2, with D possibly being TRBD1 (6 bases). V was cut by 1 base and J by 1 base, with 7 bases left in between. Germline V lookup: CDR1 LGHNA, CDR2 YNFKEQ. The CDR3 runs to 15 residues. In nucleotides, the CDR3 is TGTGCCAGCAGCCAAGCGGGACAGAACACCGGGGAGCTGTTTTTT. Amino acids: CASSQAGQNTGELFF.

The chain recombines TRBV10-2 with TRBJ1-5, with TRBD1 as a possible D gene (6 bases). Germline V gene data show CDR1 as WSHSY and CDR2 as SAAADI. V was cut by 7 bases and J by 2 bases, with 12 bases left in between. CDR3 length: 14 residues. DNA of the CDR3: TGCGCCAGCACCCGACAGGCCGGCAATCAGCCCCAGCATTTT. Its protein is CASTRQAGNQPQHF.

Notes on this clone: This same CDR3 is encoded by further DNA sequences in the sample. This chain joins TRBV18 and TRBJ1-6; D is ambiguous. Trimming cost V 1 base and J 7 bases, with 8 bases left between them. This CDR3 contains 14 residues. Germline values: CDR1 KGHSH, CDR2 LQKENI. The CDR3 reads CASSPRGGNSPLHF. CDR3 sequence (DNA): TGTGCCAGCTCACCACGCGGTGGGAATTCACCCCTCCACTTT.

This chain uses TRBV29-1 with TRBJ2-5; weak D call: TRBD2 (6 bases). Germline V CDR1 and CDR2: SQVTM, ANQGSEA. The length of the CDR3 is 14 residues. Trimming cost V 4 bases and J 0 bases, with 12 bases left between them. CDR3 sequence (DNA): TGCAGCGTTGCTCCGGGGAGGTACCAAGAGACCCAGTACTTC. Amino acids: CSVAPGRYQETQYF.

The chain combines TRBV4-2 with TRBJ1-3; D unclear. V dropped 0 bases and J dropped 1 base, with 13 bases sitting between them. The CDR3 contains 17 residues. CDR1 and CDR2 (germline): LGHNA, YNFKEQ. This CDR3 is CASSQDRQASSGNTIYF. The DNA of the CDR3 is TGTGCCAGCAGCCAAGATCGTCAGGCATCATCTGGAAACACCATATATTTT.

The chain couples TRBV5-4 to TRBJ1-1; TRBD1 aligns across 10 bases. V gave up 3 bases and J gave up 1 base; unmatched junction bases: 6. Looked up from germline, CDR1 is SGHNT and CDR2 is YYREEE (reference sequence). The CDR3 has 16 residues. CDR3: CASSSKDRGQNTEAFF. The CDR3 DNA reads TGTGCCAGCAGCTCCAAAGACAGGGGGCAGAACACTGAAGCTTTCTTT.

To note about this clone: This sample also contains other DNA sequences that code for the same CDR3. The chain is built from TRBV18 and TRBJ1-6; TRBD1 aligns across 7 bases. The CDR3 loop spans 14 amino acids. Germline values: CDR1 KGHSH, CDR2 LQKENI. The V segment lost 3 bases and the J segment 8 bases; nucleotides outside the gene matches: 4. CDR3 amino acids: CASSPRDSDSPLHF. The CDR3, as DNA: TGTGCCAGCTCACCCCGGGACAGCGATTCACCCCTCCACTTT.

The rearrangement uses TRBV28 and TRBJ2-2, with 7 nucleotides matching TRBD2. V dropped 5 bases and J dropped 1; count of bases not matched to a gene: 4. The CDR3 extends over 15 amino acids. Germline V gene lookup returns CDR1 MDHEN and CDR2 SYDVKM. The DNA for the CDR3 is TGTGCCAGCAGTCCTAGCGGAGAGAACACCGGGGAGCTGTTTTTT. Amino acid sequence: CASSPSGENTGELFF.

The genes are TRBV5-6 and TRBJ2-7; D possibly corresponds to TRBD2 (6 bases). CDR1 and CDR2 from the germline V gene are SGHDT and YYEEEE. Trimming removed 5 bases from V and 1 base from J, with 10 bases in between. The CDR3 extends over 13 amino acids. The CDR3 region is CASRWGGSYEQYF. The CDR3 DNA sequence: TGTGCCAGCAGGTGGGGAGGTTCCTACGAGCAGTACTTC.

About this clone itself: In the same sample, other DNA sequences code for this CDR3. This sequence joins TRBV28 and TRBJ2-7; 7 positions agree with TRBD2. The CDR3 totals 13 residues. Looked up from germline, CDR1 is MDHEN and CDR2 is SYDVKM. Trimming removed 8 bases from V and 1 base from J; junction bases left unmatched: 5. CDR3 bases: TGTGCCAGCCGCTCGGGAGGTTCCTACGAGCAGTACTTC. Protein sequence: CASRSGGSYEQYF.

V gene TRBV30 combines with J gene TRBJ1-5; TRBD1 matches 10 bases. Trimming took 2 bases from V and 7 from J; bases not matched to a gene: 5. Germline CDR1 reads GTSNPN; CDR2 reads SVGIG (reference sequence). This CDR3 is 14 amino acids long. The DNA of the CDR3 is TGTGCCTGGAGTCAGGGACAGGGGAAACAGCCCCAGCATTTT. Translating gives CAWSQGQGKQPQHF.

CDR3 DNA sequence: TGTGCCAGCAGTTTAGACGGGGTTTACAATGAGCAGTTCTTC. It specifies CASSLDGVYNEQFF. J is TRBJ2-1 and V is TRBV28, with D possibly TRBD2 on 5 matching bases. In germline, CDR1 is MDHEN, CDR2 SYDVKM. V was clipped by 2 bases and J by 4 bases, with 9 bases between them. This CDR3 has 14 amino acids. The whole variable domain, remainder taken from reference TRBV28 and TRBJ2-1, is DVKVTQSSRYLVKRTGEKVFLECVQDMDHENMFWYRQDPGLGLRLIYFSYDVKMKEKGDIPEGYSVSREKKERFSLILESASTNQTSMYLCASSLDGVYNEQFFGPGTRLTVL.

This rearrangement joins TRBV11-3 to TRBJ2-2, with 7 bases fitting TRBD2. Germline CDR1 reads SGHNT; CDR2 reads YENEEA. Trimming cost V 0 bases and J 6 bases; bases outside gene matches: 4. CDR3 size: 15 residues. The CDR3 DNA reads TGTGCCAGCAGCTTAGATGGGGGGGTCGCCGGGGAGCTGTTTTTT. This codes for CASSLDGGVAGELFF.

This chain uses TRBV6-5 with TRBJ1-3; D unclear. V shed 5 bases and J shed 3 bases, with 14 bases lying between them. The CDR3 is 15 amino acids. Germline assignment: CDR1 MNHEY and CDR2 SVGAGI. The DNA of the CDR3 is TGTGCCAGCAGTCAAACAATGTTCGTTGGAAACACCATATATTTT. Protein sequence: CASSQTMFVGNTIYF.